This T cell receptor beta chain was sequenced in a study of blood T cell repertoires in COVID-19. Sequencing used immunoSEQ multiplex PCR; TCRdb keeps in-frame clones, though not all of them. Among about 100,000 clones, 84% were seen once, and the ten largest hold approximately 2%. The CDR3 length is 16 residues. Germline-derived CDR1 and CDR2 are KGHSH and LQKENI. Unmatched junction bases numbered 8, after V lost 4 bases and J lost 5 bases. The sequencing sample was made of peripheral blood. The TCR was taken from a man between 65 and 85 years old with active or convalescent COVID-19. The chain recombines TRBV18 with TRBJ2-2, with 9 bases fitting TRBD1. CDR3 loop: CASSLSGQGSTGELFF. The CDR3 region has the DNA TGTGCCAGCTCACTTTCGGGACAGGGATCAACCGGGGAGCTGTTTTTT.